Below, one TCR beta chain is given with its context. Its matching antigen is unknown. The entry originates in a study of cytomegalovirus exposure and HLA in healthy donors. On the study more broadly: In an earlier analysis, almost 120 million unique TCR beta sequences were found from 150 million to 200 million T cells. Findings of the study overall: In a later analysis, TCR beta V- and J-gene trimming was associated with a missense DCLRE1C variant. There were some public TCRs occurring in many donors, but most TCR sequences were rare. A later analysis found most CMV-associated TCR beta chains apparently HLA-restricted.

It was with 60 Vbeta and 13 Jbeta primers that the PCR ran. TCRdb's table, derived via immunoSEQ multiplex PCR, lists solely in-frame clones and lacks some. The sample yields about 190,000 clones, more than 70% seen once. The CDR3 contains 16 residues. Trimming left V 6 bases short and J 2 bases short, with 18 bases between. Germline lookup yields CDR1 SGHTA and CDR2 FQGNSA. Sequenced: PBMCs. The rearrangement links TRBV7-2 to TRBJ2-3; perhaps TRBD2 as D (7 bases). The receptor was isolated from a man between 25 and 39 years old in good health and CMV-seropositive. CDR3 DNA: TGTGCCAGCAGGGGGGGGCATAATCCCCTCACAGATACGCAGTATTTT. As protein: CASRGGHNPLTDTQYF.